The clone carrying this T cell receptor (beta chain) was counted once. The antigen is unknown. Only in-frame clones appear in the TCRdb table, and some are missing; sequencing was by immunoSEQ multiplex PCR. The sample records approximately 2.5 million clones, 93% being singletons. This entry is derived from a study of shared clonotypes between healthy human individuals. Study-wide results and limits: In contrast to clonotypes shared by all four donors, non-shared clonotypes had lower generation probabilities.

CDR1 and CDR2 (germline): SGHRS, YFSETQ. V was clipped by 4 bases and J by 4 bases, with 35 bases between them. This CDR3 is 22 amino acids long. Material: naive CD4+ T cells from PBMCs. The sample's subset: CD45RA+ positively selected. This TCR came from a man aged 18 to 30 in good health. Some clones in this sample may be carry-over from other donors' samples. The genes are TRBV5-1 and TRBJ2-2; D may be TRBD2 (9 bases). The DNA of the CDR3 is TGCGCCAGCAGCCCTCTGGGGGCAGGGGGCTGGCGGGAGGGCCGGATCACCGGGGAGCTGTTTTTT. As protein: CASSPLGAGGWREGRITGELFF.